This T cell receptor (beta chain) is drawn from a study of T cell responses to AZD1222 COVID-19 vaccine. This table comes from immunoSEQ multiplex PCR, and its TCRdb copy is limited to in-frame clones, with some not included. The table lists more than 100,000 clones, over 75% of them singletons. A word on this clone: The antigen is not known.

The V and J ends lost 6 bases and 6 bases, in that order; junction bases with no gene match: 7. CDR3 size: 13 residues. Germline-derived CDR1 and CDR2 are MNHEY and SVGAGI. Overall study results and limits: Reportedly, nearly half of unique spike TCRs recognized epitopes outside B.1.351/B.1.1.7 mutations.

The chain employs TRBV6-5 and TRBJ1-1; 7 bases match TRBD1. This specimen consisted of peripheral blood, obtained on day 0 of AZD1222 vaccination. This sequence was found in an adult in good health. CDR3 protein: CASREGAQAEAFF. DNA of the CDR3: TGTGCCAGCAGGGAGGGGGCCCAGGCTGAAGCTTTCTTT.